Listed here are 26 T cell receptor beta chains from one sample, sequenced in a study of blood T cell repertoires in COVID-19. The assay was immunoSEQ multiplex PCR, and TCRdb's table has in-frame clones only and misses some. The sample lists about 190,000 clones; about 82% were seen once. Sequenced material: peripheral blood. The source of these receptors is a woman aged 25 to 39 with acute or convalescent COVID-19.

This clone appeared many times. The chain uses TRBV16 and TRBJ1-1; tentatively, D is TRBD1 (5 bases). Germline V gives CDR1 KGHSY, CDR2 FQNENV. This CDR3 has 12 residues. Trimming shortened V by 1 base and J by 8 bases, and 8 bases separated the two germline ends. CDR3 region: CASSQYRTEAFF. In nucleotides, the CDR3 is TGTGCCAGCAGCCAATATCGGACAGAAGCTTTCTTT. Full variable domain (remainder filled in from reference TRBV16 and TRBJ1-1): GEEVAQTPKHLVRGEGQKAKLYCAPIKGHSYVFWYQQVLKNEFKFLISFQNENVFDETGMPKERFSAKCLPNSPCSLEIQATKLEDSAVYFCASSQYRTEAFFGQGTRLTVV.

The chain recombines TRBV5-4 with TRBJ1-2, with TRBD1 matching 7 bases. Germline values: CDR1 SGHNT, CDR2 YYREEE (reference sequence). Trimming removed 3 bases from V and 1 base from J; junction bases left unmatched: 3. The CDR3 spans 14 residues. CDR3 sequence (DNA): TGTGCCAGCAGCTCGACAGGGATTAACTATGGCTACACCTTC. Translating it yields CASSSTGINYGYTF. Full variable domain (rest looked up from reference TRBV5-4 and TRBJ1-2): ETGVTQSPTHLIKTRGQQVTLRCSSQSGHNTVSWYQQALGQGPQFIFQYYREEENGRGNFPPRFSGLQFPNYSSELNVNALELDDSALYLCASSSTGINYGYTFGSGTRLTVV.

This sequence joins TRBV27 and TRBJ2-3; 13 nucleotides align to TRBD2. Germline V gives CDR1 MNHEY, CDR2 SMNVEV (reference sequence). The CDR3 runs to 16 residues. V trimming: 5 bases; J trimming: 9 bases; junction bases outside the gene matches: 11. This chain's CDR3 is CASSPGTSGISPTQYF. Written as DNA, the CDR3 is TGTGCCAGCAGTCCGGGGACTAGCGGGATATCCCCCACGCAGTATTTT.

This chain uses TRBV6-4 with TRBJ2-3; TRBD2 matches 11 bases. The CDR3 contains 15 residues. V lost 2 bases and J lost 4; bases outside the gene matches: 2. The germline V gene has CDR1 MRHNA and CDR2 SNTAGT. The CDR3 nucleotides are TGTGCCAGCAGTGACGCGACTAGCGGGGCAGATACGCAGTATTTT. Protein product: CASSDATSGADTQYF.

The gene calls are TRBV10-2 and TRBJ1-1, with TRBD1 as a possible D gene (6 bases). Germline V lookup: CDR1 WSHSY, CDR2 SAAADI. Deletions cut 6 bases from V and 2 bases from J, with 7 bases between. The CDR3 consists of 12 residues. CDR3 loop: CASRQGNTEAFF. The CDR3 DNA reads TGCGCCAGCAGACAGGGAAACACTGAAGCTTTCTTT.

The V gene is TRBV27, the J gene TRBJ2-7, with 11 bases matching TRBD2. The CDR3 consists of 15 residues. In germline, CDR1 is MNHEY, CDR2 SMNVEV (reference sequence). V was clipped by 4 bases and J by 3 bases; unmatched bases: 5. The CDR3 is CASSSRLAGHYEQYF. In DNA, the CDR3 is TGTGCCAGCAGTTCCCGACTAGCGGGACACTACGAGCAGTACTTC.

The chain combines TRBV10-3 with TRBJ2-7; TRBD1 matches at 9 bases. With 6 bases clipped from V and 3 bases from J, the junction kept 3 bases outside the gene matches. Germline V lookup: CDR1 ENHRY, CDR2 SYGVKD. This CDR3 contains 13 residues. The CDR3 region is CAIRGQGLYEQYF. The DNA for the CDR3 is TGTGCCATCAGGGGACAGGGCCTCTACGAGCAGTACTTC.

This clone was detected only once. The CDR3 sequence: CASSNRDRGYTF. The CDR3, as DNA: TGTGCCAGTAGTAACCGGGACAGGGGGTACACCTTC. This rearrangement joins TRBV19 to TRBJ1-2; TRBD1 matches at 11 bases. The germline CDR1 and CDR2 sequences are LNHDA and SQIVND (reference sequence). CDR3 size: 12 residues. V lost 4 bases and J lost 11; bases outside the gene matches: 3.

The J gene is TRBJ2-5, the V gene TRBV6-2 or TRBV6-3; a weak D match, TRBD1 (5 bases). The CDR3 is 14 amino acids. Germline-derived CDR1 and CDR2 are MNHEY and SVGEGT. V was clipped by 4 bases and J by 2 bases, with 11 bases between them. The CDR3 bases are TGTGCCAGCAGTTCCCTGGACAAACAAGAGACCCAGTACTTC. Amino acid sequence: CASSSLDKQETQYF.

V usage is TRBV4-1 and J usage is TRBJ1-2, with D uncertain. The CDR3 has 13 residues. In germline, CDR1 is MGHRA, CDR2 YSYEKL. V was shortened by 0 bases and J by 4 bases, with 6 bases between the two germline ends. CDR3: CASSQELSYGYTF. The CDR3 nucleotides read TGCGCCAGCAGCCAAGAGCTCAGCTATGGCTACACCTTC.

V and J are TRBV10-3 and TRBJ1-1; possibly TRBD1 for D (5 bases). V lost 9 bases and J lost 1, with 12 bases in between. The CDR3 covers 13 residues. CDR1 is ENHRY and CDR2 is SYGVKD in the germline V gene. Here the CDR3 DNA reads TGTGCCATTCAGCTCAGGGAGAACACTGAAGCTTTCTTT. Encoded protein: CAIQLRENTEAFF.

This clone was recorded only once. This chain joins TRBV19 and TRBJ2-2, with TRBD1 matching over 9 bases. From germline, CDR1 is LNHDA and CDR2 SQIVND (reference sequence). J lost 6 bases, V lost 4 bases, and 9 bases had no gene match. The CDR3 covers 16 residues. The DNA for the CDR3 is TGTGCCAGTAGTACCCCGGGACAGGGAACGTCCGGGGAGCTGTTTTTT. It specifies CASSTPGQGTSGELFF.

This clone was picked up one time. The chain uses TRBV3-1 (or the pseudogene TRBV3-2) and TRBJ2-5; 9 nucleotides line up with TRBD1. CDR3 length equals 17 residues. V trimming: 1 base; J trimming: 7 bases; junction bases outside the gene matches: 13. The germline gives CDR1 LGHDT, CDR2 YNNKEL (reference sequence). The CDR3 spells CASSQGLGQGIYRTQYF. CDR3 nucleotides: TGTGCCAGCAGCCAAGGTTTGGGACAGGGCATTTATAGGACCCAGTACTTC.

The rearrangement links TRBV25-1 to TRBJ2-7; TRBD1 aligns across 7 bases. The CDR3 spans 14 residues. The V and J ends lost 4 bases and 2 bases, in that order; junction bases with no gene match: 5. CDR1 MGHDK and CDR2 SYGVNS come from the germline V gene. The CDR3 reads CASSGRDRAYEQYF. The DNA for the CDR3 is TGTGCCAGCAGTGGCCGGGACAGAGCCTACGAGCAGTACTTC.

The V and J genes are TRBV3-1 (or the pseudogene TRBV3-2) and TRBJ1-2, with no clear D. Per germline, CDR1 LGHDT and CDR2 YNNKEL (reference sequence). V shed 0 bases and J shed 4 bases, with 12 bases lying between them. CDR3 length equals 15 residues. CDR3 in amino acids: CASSQEWEASYGYTF. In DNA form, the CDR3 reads TGTGCCAGCAGCCAAGAATGGGAGGCCTCCTATGGCTACACCTTC.

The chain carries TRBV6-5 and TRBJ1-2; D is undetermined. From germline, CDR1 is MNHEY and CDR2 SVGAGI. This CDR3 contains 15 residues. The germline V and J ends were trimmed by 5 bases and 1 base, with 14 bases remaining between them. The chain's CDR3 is CASSPRGGGNYGYTF. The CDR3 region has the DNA TGTGCCAGCAGTCCCCGGGGAGGTGGTAACTATGGCTACACCTTC.

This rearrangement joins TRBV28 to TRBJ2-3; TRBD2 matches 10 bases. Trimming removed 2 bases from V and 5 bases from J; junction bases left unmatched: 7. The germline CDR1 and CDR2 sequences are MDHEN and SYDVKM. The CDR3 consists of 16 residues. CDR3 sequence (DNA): TGTGCCAGCAGTTTACATTCTAGCGGGGGAATAGATACGCAGTATTTT. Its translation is CASSLHSSGGIDTQYF.

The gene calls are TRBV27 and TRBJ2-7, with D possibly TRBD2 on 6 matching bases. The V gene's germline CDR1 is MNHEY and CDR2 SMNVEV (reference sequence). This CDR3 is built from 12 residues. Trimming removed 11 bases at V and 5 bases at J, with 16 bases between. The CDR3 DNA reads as TGTGCCGGGCCTCATTGGGGGGACGAGCAGTACTTC. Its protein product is CAGPHWGDEQYF.

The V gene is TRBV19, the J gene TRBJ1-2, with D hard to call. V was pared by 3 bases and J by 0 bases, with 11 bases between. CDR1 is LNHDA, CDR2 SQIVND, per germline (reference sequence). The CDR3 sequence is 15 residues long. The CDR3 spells CASSIGGRSNYGYTF. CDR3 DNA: TGTGCCAGTAGTATCGGAGGTAGATCTAACTATGGCTACACCTTC.

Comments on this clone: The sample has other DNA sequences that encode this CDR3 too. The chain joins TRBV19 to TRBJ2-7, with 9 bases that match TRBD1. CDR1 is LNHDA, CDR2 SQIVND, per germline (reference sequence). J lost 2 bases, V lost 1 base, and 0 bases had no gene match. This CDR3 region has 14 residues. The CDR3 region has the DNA TGTGCCAGTAGTATAGGACAGGGGGCCTACGAGCAGTACTTC. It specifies CASSIGQGAYEQYF. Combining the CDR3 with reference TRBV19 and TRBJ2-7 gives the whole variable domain DGGITQSPKYLFRKEGQNVTLSCEQNLNHDAMYWYRQDPGQGLRLIYYSQIVNDFQKGDIAEGYSVSREKKESFPLTVTSAQKNPTAFYLCASSIGQGAYEQYFGPGTRLTVT.

CDR3 bases: TGTGCCAGCAGGCTGTCCGGGACCCAGTACTTC. It yields the protein CASRLSGTQYF. This chain links TRBV12-3 or TRBV12-4 with TRBJ2-5; no clear D. Between the trimmed V and J ends, which lost 6 bases and 7 bases, there was a span of 9 bases. This CDR3 region has 11 residues.

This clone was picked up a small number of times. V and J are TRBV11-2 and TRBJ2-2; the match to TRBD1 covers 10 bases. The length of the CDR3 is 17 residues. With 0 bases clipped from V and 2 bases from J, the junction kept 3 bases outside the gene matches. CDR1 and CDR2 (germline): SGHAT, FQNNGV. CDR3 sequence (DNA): TGTGCCAGCAGCTTAGAGGTGACAGGGGGCAACACCGGGGAGCTGTTTTTT. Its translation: CASSLEVTGGNTGELFF. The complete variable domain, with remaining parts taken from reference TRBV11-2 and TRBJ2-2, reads EAGVAQSPRYKIIEKRQSVAFWCNPISGHATLYWYQQILGQGPKLLIQFQNNGVVDDSQLPKDRFSAERLKGVDSTLKIQPAKLEDSAVYLCASSLEVTGGNTGELFFGEGSRLTVL.

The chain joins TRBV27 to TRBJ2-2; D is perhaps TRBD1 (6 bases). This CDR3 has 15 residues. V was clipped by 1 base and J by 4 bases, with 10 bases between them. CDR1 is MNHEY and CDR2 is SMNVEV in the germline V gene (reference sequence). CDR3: CASSLYTGTTGELFF. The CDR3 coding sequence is TGTGCCAGCAGTTTATATACAGGGACCACCGGGGAGCTGTTTTTT.

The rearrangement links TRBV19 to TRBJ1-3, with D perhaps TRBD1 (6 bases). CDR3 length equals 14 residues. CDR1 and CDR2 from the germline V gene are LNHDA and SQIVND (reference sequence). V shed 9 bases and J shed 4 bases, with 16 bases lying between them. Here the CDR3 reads CASRRPGGGNTIYF. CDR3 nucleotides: TGTGCCAGCCGAAGGCCGGGGGGCGGAAACACCATATATTTT.

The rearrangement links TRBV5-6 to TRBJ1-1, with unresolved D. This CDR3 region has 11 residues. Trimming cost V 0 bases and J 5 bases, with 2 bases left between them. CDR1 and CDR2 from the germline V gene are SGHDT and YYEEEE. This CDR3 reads CASSLATEAFF. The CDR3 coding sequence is TGTGCCAGCAGCTTGGCTACTGAAGCTTTCTTT.

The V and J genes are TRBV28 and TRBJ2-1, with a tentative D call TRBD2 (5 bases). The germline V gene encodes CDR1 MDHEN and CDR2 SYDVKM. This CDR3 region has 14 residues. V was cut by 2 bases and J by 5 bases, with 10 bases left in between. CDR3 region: CASSLSGADNEQFF. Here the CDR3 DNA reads TGTGCCAGCAGTTTAAGCGGTGCGGACAATGAGCAGTTCTTC.